The 6 T cell receptor beta chains given below trace back to one sample, sequenced in a study of blood T cell repertoires in COVID-19. The data were produced by immunoSEQ multiplex PCR, yet TCRdb's version contains in-frame clones alone and is incomplete. The table lists a few hundred thousand clones, around 86% of them singletons. Sequencing was carried out using peripheral blood. The origin of the receptors is a man younger than 35 with active or convalescent COVID-19.

This clone has just one count. V is TRBV10-1 and J is TRBJ2-7; 7 bases fit TRBD1. V lost 2 bases, J lost 9 bases, and 1 base stayed unmatched. Germline values: CDR1 WNHNN, CDR2 SYGVQD (reference sequence). The length of the CDR3 is 11 residues. CDR3 region: CASSEGTAQYF. As DNA, the CDR3 is TGCGCCAGCAGTGAGGGGACAGCGCAGTACTTC.

This chain uses TRBV11-1 with TRBJ2-1; TRBD2 is a possible D gene (6 bases). V shed 3 bases and J shed 6 bases, with 15 bases lying between them. The CDR3 loop spans 15 amino acids. Germline V gives CDR1 SGHAT, CDR2 FQDESV (reference sequence). The CDR3 DNA sequence: TGTGCCAGCAGCTTTCGGGCGGGGATGTCCAATGAGCAGTTCTTC. Its protein product is CASSFRAGMSNEQFF.

This clone was seen a single time. This rearrangement joins TRBV27 to TRBJ1-5; D remains ambiguous. The CDR3 covers 13 residues. Germline V gene lookup returns CDR1 MNHEY and CDR2 SMNVEV (reference sequence). V dropped 0 bases and J dropped 3 bases, with 3 bases sitting between them. CDR3 loop: CASSLSANQPQHF. As DNA, the CDR3 is TGTGCCAGCAGTTTATCGGCCAATCAGCCCCAGCATTTT.

The chain links TRBV24-1 to TRBJ1-3; D gene unclear. CDR3 size: 13 residues. Germline lookup yields CDR1 KGHDR and CDR2 SFDVKD. V lost 2 bases and J lost 8, with 9 bases in between. The CDR3 reads CATSDWASDTIYF. The CDR3 DNA reads as TGTGCCACCAGTGATTGGGCCTCGGACACCATATATTTT.

This clone was observed a few times. The chain combines TRBV3-1 (or the pseudogene TRBV3-2) with TRBJ1-5; D may be TRBD1 (5 bases). The CDR3 loop spans 15 amino acids. CDR1 and CDR2 (germline): LGHDT, YNNKEL (reference sequence). The V end lost 4 bases, the J end lost 5 bases, and 15 bases lay between the germline ends. CDR3 sequence reads: CASSRPGLRHQPQHF. The DNA for the CDR3 is TGTGCCAGCAGCCGACCGGGACTCCGACATCAGCCCCAGCATTTT.

J is TRBJ1-6 and V is TRBV3-1 (or the pseudogene TRBV3-2); TRBD1 is a possible D gene (5 bases). CDR1 is LGHDT, CDR2 YNNKEL, per germline (reference sequence). The CDR3 is 17 amino acids. Trimming pared 4 bases from V and 2 bases from J, leaving 15 bases between. The CDR3 loop is CASSPTGGRTYNSPLHF. In DNA form, the CDR3 reads TGTGCCAGCAGCCCTACCGGGGGACGTACCTATAATTCACCCCTCCACTTT.